What follows are 32 T cell receptor beta chains derived from one specimen sequenced in a study of shared clonotypes between healthy human individuals. TCRdb keeps only in-frame clones here, not all; method: immunoSEQ multiplex PCR. In the table there are about 490,000 clones, about 72% of which are singletons. The sample consisted of PBMCs. The receptor set was obtained from a woman aged 40 to 50 in good health. Some clones in this sample may be carry-over from other donors' samples.

The chain joins TRBV27 to TRBJ2-7; TRBD2 aligns across 10 bases. This CDR3 comprises 16 residues. Germline V gene lookup returns CDR1 MNHEY and CDR2 SMNVEV (reference sequence). V shed 0 bases and J 0 bases; nucleotides not matched to a gene: 2. The CDR3 spells CASSLSLAGSSYEQYF. The CDR3 DNA is TGTGCCAGCAGTTTATCACTAGCGGGATCCTCCTACGAGCAGTACTTC.

The V and J genes are TRBV7-6 and TRBJ2-3; 8 bases line up with TRBD2. Trimming took 5 bases from V and 6 from J; bases not matched to a gene: 10. This CDR3 contains 15 residues. Germline values: CDR1 SGHVS, CDR2 FNYEAQ. The CDR3, as DNA: TGTGCCAGCAGCCAAGTAGCGGGATCGAGGGATACGCAGTATTTT. Residues: CASSQVAGSRDTQYF.

The V gene is TRBV4-2, the J gene TRBJ2-3, with D maybe TRBD2 (6 bases). The V and J ends lost 1 base and 4 bases respectively, with 15 bases between them. This CDR3 has 16 amino acids. CDR1 is LGHNA and CDR2 is YNFKEQ in the germline V gene. In DNA form, the CDR3 reads TGTGCCAGCAGCCAAGTGAGGATCGGGAGCTCAGATACGCAGTATTTT. As protein: CASSQVRIGSSDTQYF.

This chain joins TRBV6-5 and TRBJ2-7, with 9 bases aligning to TRBD1. This CDR3 is 14 amino acids long. V gave up 6 bases and J gave up 4 bases; unmatched junction bases: 7. Germline assignment: CDR1 MNHEY and CDR2 SVGAGI. The DNA for the CDR3 is TGTGCCAGCAGCCGGGGACAGGGCGGGTACGAGCAGTACTTC. Translated, it gives CASSRGQGGYEQYF.

This clone was counted once. The V call is TRBV5-1, the J call TRBJ2-6; D is perhaps TRBD2 (6 bases). Trimming took off 0 bases at V and 2 bases at J, with 12 bases between the two ends. Germline CDR1 is SGHRS and CDR2 is YFSETQ. The CDR3 totals 17 residues. CDR3 in amino acids: CASSLDLAIPGANVLTF. CDR3 DNA sequence: TGCGCCAGCAGCTTGGACCTAGCGATCCCTGGGGCCAACGTCCTGACTTTC.

The J gene is TRBJ2-5, the V gene TRBV7-8; D is perhaps TRBD2 (6 bases). Trimming took off 5 bases at V and 2 bases at J, with 18 bases between the two ends. Germline V CDR1 and CDR2: SGHVS, FQNEAQ. The CDR3 loop spans 16 amino acids. The CDR3 loop reads CASSRISRRGQETQYF. The CDR3 DNA is TGTGCCAGCAGCAGGATTTCACGGCGGGGTCAAGAGACCCAGTACTTC.

This chain uses TRBV19 with TRBJ1-5; 7 bases fit TRBD1. The CDR3 is 14 residues long. Germline V CDR1 and CDR2: LNHDA, SQIVND (reference sequence). V shed 5 bases, J shed 4 bases, and the junction held 5 bases outside the gene matches. The CDR3 region has the DNA TGTGCCAGTAGTCACGGGACAGAAAATCAGCCCCAGCATTTT. It yields the protein CASSHGTENQPQHF.

Turning to this clone: This probably arose from a read error, given a far larger clone one base away. The sample has other DNA sequences that encode this CDR3 too. The chain combines TRBV6-1 with TRBJ2-7; TRBD2 agrees at 7 bases. The CDR3 loop spans 13 amino acids. V shed 1 base and J 4 bases; nucleotides not matched to a gene: 1. Germline CDR1 and CDR2: MNHNS and SASEGT. CDR3 DNA sequence: TGTGCCAGCAGTGAAGGGGACTATTACGAGCAGTACTTC. It translates to CASSEGDYYEQYF.

The rearrangement joins TRBV19 to TRBJ1-4, with a possible D match to TRBD1 (5 bases). V shed 10 bases and J shed 0 bases, with 24 bases lying between them. The germline V gene encodes CDR1 LNHDA and CDR2 SQIVND (reference sequence). The length of the CDR3 is 18 residues. The CDR3 protein is CATKVSDQGSATNEKLFF. The DNA of the CDR3 is TGTGCCACTAAAGTTTCTGATCAGGGATCTGCAACTAATGAAAAACTGTTTTTT.

This clone came up a few times. The chain employs TRBV6-5 and TRBJ1-5; D uncertain. This CDR3 has 15 amino acids. Trimming took off 0 bases at V and 7 bases at J, with 13 bases between the two ends. Germline lookup yields CDR1 MNHEY and CDR2 SVGAGI. CDR3 sequence (DNA): TGTGCCAGCAGTTACTCGGCGGCCTTAGGACAGCCCCAGCATTTT. It yields the protein CASSYSAALGQPQHF.

The CDR3 DNA reads as TGTGCCAGCAGCTTGGAGTTAGCGGGAGAGCAGTACTTC. As protein: CASSLELAGEQYF. V is TRBV5-4 and J is TRBJ2-7, with TRBD2 identical over 8 bases. V lost 0 bases to trimming and J lost 7 bases; unmatched junction nucleotides: 3. From germline, CDR1 is SGHNT and CDR2 YYREEE (reference sequence). The CDR3 consists of 13 residues.

The chain is built from TRBV7-9 and TRBJ1-1, with a weak D call TRBD1 (6 bases). In germline, CDR1 is SEHNR, CDR2 FQNEAQ (reference sequence). This CDR3 spans 14 amino acids. Trimming stripped 7 bases from V and 4 bases from J, with 16 bases between. For the CDR3, the DNA is TGTGCCAGCACAGACAGGTTCCAAAGCACTGAAGCTTTCTTT. It yields the protein CASTDRFQSTEAFF.

The V and J genes are TRBV18 and TRBJ2-1; D uncertain. The CDR3 spans 12 residues. CDR1 KGHSH and CDR2 LQKENI come from the germline V gene. The V end lost 4 bases, the J end lost 3 bases, and 4 bases lay between the germline ends. CDR3 amino acids: CASSRGYNEQFF. The CDR3 bases are TGTGCCAGCTCACGGGGCTACAATGAGCAGTTCTTC.

V usage is TRBV7-3 and J usage is TRBJ1-2; D call uncertain. The CDR3 spans 13 residues. With 2 bases removed from V and 6 bases from J, the gap between germline ends came to 10 bases. Per the germline V gene, CDR1 is SGHTA and CDR2 is FQGTGA. The CDR3 nucleotides read TGTGCCAGCAGCTTATCACGCGAGGATGGCTACACCTTC. Translation gives CASSLSREDGYTF.

This clone appeared a single time. This sample includes further DNA sequences coding for the same CDR3. This sequence joins TRBV27 and TRBJ2-1, with D hard to call. The CDR3 consists of 12 residues. Trimming cost V 3 bases and J 4 bases, with 4 bases left between them. Per germline, CDR1 MNHEY and CDR2 SMNVEV (reference sequence). In nucleotides, the CDR3 is TGTGCCAGCAGTTTTTTGTACAATGAGCAGTTCTTC. It is translated as CASSFLYNEQFF.

The rearrangement joins TRBV6-5 to TRBJ1-4; 9 bases fit TRBD1. The CDR3 consists of 14 residues. The V gene end was trimmed by 6 bases and the J gene end by 6 bases; junction bases not matched to a gene: 5. Germline V gives CDR1 MNHEY, CDR2 SVGAGI. The CDR3 DNA reads TGTGCCAGCAGAGGGACAGGGTTGTATGAAAAACTGTTTTTT. As protein: CASRGTGLYEKLFF.

The CDR3 coding sequence is TGTGCCAGCAGCAGACAGGACGAGCAGTACTTC. This encodes CASSRQDEQYF. The chain combines TRBV6-5 with TRBJ2-7, with D perhaps TRBD1 (6 bases). V was trimmed by 6 bases and J by 5 bases, leaving 8 bases between them. Germline V gives CDR1 MNHEY, CDR2 SVGAGI. The CDR3 is 11 residues long.

V and J are TRBV19 and TRBJ2-3; 7 bases are shared with TRBD2. Germline V gene data show CDR1 as LNHDA and CDR2 as SQIVND (reference sequence). The ends lost 7 bases at V and 2 bases at J; junction bases unmatched: 9. This CDR3 has 15 residues. The CDR3: CASTLGGSLTDTQYF. The CDR3 DNA follows: TGTGCCAGTACTCTGGGCGGGAGCCTCACAGATACGCAGTATTTT.

The V and J genes are TRBV28 and TRBJ2-5, with D possibly matching TRBD2 (7 bases). Germline V gene sequence: CDR1 MDHEN, CDR2 SYDVKM. The V and J ends lost 3 bases and 4 bases respectively, with 15 bases between them. This CDR3 spans 15 amino acids. CDR3 protein: CASSLRTRGAETQYF. The DNA of the CDR3 is TGTGCCAGCAGTTTGCGGACTCGGGGGGCAGAGACCCAGTACTTC. Supplemented by reference TRBV28 and TRBJ2-5, the full variable domain reads DVKVTQSSRYLVKRTGEKVFLECVQDMDHENMFWYRQDPGLGLRLIYFSYDVKMKEKGDIPEGYSVSREKKERFSLILESASTNQTSMYLCASSLRTRGAETQYFGPGTRLLVL.

The chain links TRBV5-4 to TRBJ2-3; TRBD2 is a possible D gene (5 bases). V lost 3 bases and J 1 base, leaving 12 bases between the germline ends. Germline CDR1 is SGHNT and CDR2 is YYREEE (reference sequence). The CDR3 has 15 amino acids. The CDR3 is CASSWEPQGTDTQYF. CDR3 nucleotide sequence: TGTGCCAGCAGCTGGGAGCCGCAGGGCACAGATACGCAGTATTTT.

This clone was detected a few times. Other DNA sequences from this sample encode an identical CDR3 as well. The genes are TRBV10-3 and TRBJ2-1, with D perhaps matching TRBD2 (7 bases). Per the germline V gene, CDR1 is ENHRY and CDR2 is SYGVKD. The V and J ends lost 3 bases and 10 bases respectively, with 16 bases between them. This CDR3 has 14 amino acids. The CDR3 region has the DNA TGTGCCATCAGTGACCAGCGGGAAAGGGGGGAGCAGTTCTTC. As protein: CAISDQRERGEQFF.

This chain joins TRBV9 and TRBJ2-2, with D uncertain. Trimming pared 2 bases from V and 8 bases from J, leaving 7 bases between. Germline CDR1 SGDLS, CDR2 YYNGEE. The CDR3 spans 12 residues. CDR3 sequence (DNA): TGTGCCAGCAGCGTCGAGGTGGGGGAGCTGTTTTTT. Its protein is CASSVEVGELFF.

The chain carries TRBV5-1 and TRBJ2-7, with 7 positions matching TRBD2. The CDR3 is 18 amino acids. V was pared by 0 bases and J by 0 bases, with 12 bases of the junction left unmatched. Germline assignment: CDR1 SGHRS and CDR2 YFSETQ. The DNA for the CDR3 is TGCGCCAGCAGCTTGGGAGCTAGCGGCCGTTCCTCCTCCTACGAGCAGTACTTC. Protein product: CASSLGASGRSSSYEQYF.

For this clone: The sample holds other DNA sequences that translate to the same CDR3. This rearrangement joins TRBV2 to TRBJ1-2, with D possibly being TRBD1 (5 bases). There are 12 residues in the CDR3. V shed 1 base and J shed 5 bases, with 5 bases lying between them. Germline V CDR1 and CDR2: SNHLY, FYNNEI. This chain's CDR3 is CASSEGGYGYTF. In DNA, the CDR3 is TGTGCCAGCAGTGAAGGGGGGTATGGCTACACCTTC.

This sequence joins TRBV4-1 and TRBJ1-4, with 10 nucleotides matching TRBD1. CDR3 length: 14 residues. Trimming removed 7 bases from V and 6 bases from J; junction bases left unmatched: 5. In germline, CDR1 is MGHRA, CDR2 YSYEKL. CDR3 in DNA: TGCGCCAGCAACCCGGACAGGGGGGATGAAAAACTGTTTTTT. The encoded protein is CASNPDRGDEKLFF.

About this clone itself: Only one base separates this from a far larger clonotype, so it likely reflects a read error. The chain combines TRBV30 with TRBJ1-5; unclear D gene. This CDR3 comprises 13 residues. The germline V gene encodes CDR1 GTSNPN and CDR2 SVGIG (reference sequence). The CDR3 coding sequence is TGTGCCTGGTCGGGCGGGGATGGTCAGCCCCGGCATTTT. Translated, it gives CAWSGGDGQPRHF.

The chain has TRBV10-1 and TRBJ1-1; no clear D. CDR1 is WNHNN and CDR2 is SYGVQD in the germline V gene (reference sequence). Trimming stripped 6 bases from V and 5 bases from J, with 10 bases between. The CDR3 loop spans 12 amino acids. The CDR3 DNA sequence: TGCGCCAGCAGCCTTCTCATGACTGAAGCTTTCTTT. It codes for CASSLLMTEAFF.

The chain has TRBV4-2 and TRBJ2-5, with 10 nucleotides matching TRBD2. Looked up from germline, CDR1 is LGHNA and CDR2 is YNFKEQ. Unmatched junction bases numbered 10, after V lost 4 bases and J lost 5 bases. The CDR3 runs 16 residues. The CDR3 region has the DNA TGTGCCAGCAGCCGCCAAGCGGGAGGGCCAATTGAGACCCAGTACTTC. Its protein is CASSRQAGGPIETQYF.

This clone was found a few times. V usage is TRBV15 and J usage is TRBJ1-5; the D is unclear. The CDR3 is 14 residues long. Germline CDR1 and CDR2: LNHNV and YYDKDF (reference sequence). Trimming removed 0 bases at V and 6 bases at J, with 9 bases between. The CDR3 coding sequence is TGTGCCACCAGCAGAGATAAGGGCCTTCAGCCCCAGCATTTT. Translating gives CATSRDKGLQPQHF.

The gene calls are TRBV5-1 and TRBJ1-2; D gene unclear. The length of the CDR3 is 14 residues. Trimming took 0 bases from V and 8 from J, leaving 14 bases between them. The germline CDR1 and CDR2 sequences are SGHRS and YFSETQ. The CDR3 DNA follows: TGCGCCAGCAGCTTGGTGATTGGGCGGGAGGGCTACACCTTC. Translation gives CASSLVIGREGYTF.

The V gene is TRBV28, the J gene TRBJ2-5; D is ambiguous. V was trimmed by 6 bases and J by 3 bases, leaving 17 bases between them. In germline, CDR1 is MDHEN, CDR2 SYDVKM. CDR3 length: 15 amino acids. This CDR3 reads CASSRRTSFEETQYF. In DNA form, the CDR3 reads TGTGCCAGCAGCAGACGGACGTCCTTTGAAGAGACCCAGTACTTC.

The chain has TRBV11-3 and TRBJ2-2; D is unresolved. Deletions cut 1 base from V and 0 bases from J, with 9 bases between. CDR3 length: 16 residues. Germline V gene data show CDR1 as SGHNT and CDR2 as YENEEA. DNA for the CDR3: TGTGCCAGCAGCTTAGCGGGCCCTCCGAACACCGGGGAGCTGTTTTTT. Translating gives CASSLAGPPNTGELFF.